These 6 T cell receptor beta chains share one sample of origin, sequenced in a study of Ad26.COV2.S vaccination and SARS-CoV-2 variants. This sample's treatment: 19 received Ad26.COV2.S at low or high dose, single or two shots; roughly five received placebo; per-sample allocation not given. Specimens were obtained on day 63 following the first vaccine or placebo injection. Only in-frame clones appear in the TCRdb table, and some are missing; sequencing was by immunoSEQ multiplex PCR. The data hold around 400,000 clones, with 89% observed a single time. This specimen consisted of peripheral blood, obtained in a trial of Ad26.COV2.S vaccine versus placebo. The receptors shown here come from a person between 18 and 59 years old who received the Ad26.COV2.S COVID-19 vaccine or a placebo.

The chain joins TRBV5-6 to TRBJ1-4; D not resolved. There are 14 residues in the CDR3. V lost 1 base and J lost 8, with 12 bases in between. The germline V gene encodes CDR1 SGHDT and CDR2 YYEEEE. CDR3 in amino acids: CASSLHGVGEKLFF. CDR3 coding DNA: TGTGCCAGCAGCTTGCATGGGGTGGGCGAAAAACTGTTTTTT. Variable domain in full (rest from reference TRBV5-6 and TRBJ1-4): DAGVTQSPTHLIKTRGQQVTLRCSPKSGHDTVSWYQQALGQGPQFIFQYYEEEERQRGNFPDRFSGHQFPNYSSELNVNALLLGDSALYLCASSLHGVGEKLFFGSGTQLSVL.

The chain recombines TRBV27 with TRBJ2-2; D gene uncertain. Germline V CDR1 and CDR2: MNHEY, SMNVEV (reference sequence). The germline V and J ends were trimmed by 5 bases and 5 bases, with 12 bases remaining between them. The CDR3 length is 14 residues. The CDR3 loop reads CASSPLTSTGELFF. The CDR3 region has the DNA TGTGCCAGCAGTCCGTTGACGTCAACCGGGGAGCTGTTTTTT.

With regard to this clone: The sample contains more than one DNA sequence encoding this CDR3. In DNA, the CDR3 is TGTGCCACCAGTGACCTGACAGGGGGCTCCTACAATGAGCAGTTCTTC. Protein product: CATSDLTGGSYNEQFF. This chain connects TRBV24-1 to TRBJ2-1; TRBD1 matches at 9 bases. CDR1 KGHDR and CDR2 SFDVKD come from the germline V gene. The CDR3 is made up of 16 amino acids. With 4 bases clipped from V and 0 bases from J, the junction kept 3 bases outside the gene matches.

This chain connects TRBV29-1 to TRBJ1-1, with TRBD1 identical over 10 bases. The CDR3 has 18 amino acids. V shed 5 bases, J shed 3 bases, and the junction held 18 bases outside the gene matches. Germline CDR1 reads SQVTM; CDR2 reads ANQGSEA. The CDR3: CSVRGYIRQGAPDTEAFF. CDR3 DNA: TGCAGCGTTAGGGGGTACATCCGACAGGGGGCGCCCGACACTGAAGCTTTCTTT.

The chain recombines TRBV4-3 with TRBJ1-2, with D possibly TRBD1 on 5 matching bases. Germline CDR1 is LGHNA and CDR2 is YSLEER. The CDR3 has 15 residues. V was pared by 0 bases and J by 8 bases, with 16 bases between. CDR3 residues: CASSQDATEIRGYTF. CDR3 nucleotides: TGCGCCAGCAGCCAAGACGCGACAGAAATCAGGGGCTACACCTTC.

V usage is TRBV6-1 and J usage is TRBJ2-5, with TRBD2 as a possible D gene (7 bases). Germline-derived CDR1 and CDR2 are MNHNS and SASEGT. This CDR3 is 16 amino acids long. Trimming took 1 base from V and 2 from J, leaving 14 bases between them. For the CDR3, the DNA is TGTGCCAGCAGTGAAGAGGGAGGGGGGCTACAAGAGACCCAGTACTTC. Translation: CASSEEGGGLQETQYF.